The 32 T cell receptor beta chains in this list originate from one sample, sequenced in a study of CD4+ T cells in melanoma. Profiled with immunoSEQ multiplex PCR; TCRdb holds only in-frame clones, not every one. Found here are around 100,000 clones, about nine tenths of them singletons; the top ten hold 3% to 4%. The source material was peripheral blood. The receptors originated from a human donor with melanoma.

The genes are TRBV6-1 and TRBJ1-5; 9 positions agree with TRBD1. Per the germline V gene, CDR1 is MNHNS and CDR2 is SASEGT. Trimming at V came to 6 bases and at J to 5 bases, leaving 8 bases not matched to a gene. The CDR3 length is 15 residues. CDR3 coding DNA: TGTGCCAGCAGACCTACAGGGGGCGTTTATCAGCCCCAGCATTTT. It encodes CASRPTGGVYQPQHF.

The chain is built from TRBV7-2 and TRBJ2-2; D possibly corresponds to TRBD2 (6 bases). Per the germline V gene, CDR1 is SGHTA and CDR2 is FQGNSA. V was shortened by 6 bases and J by 2 bases, with 10 bases between the two germline ends. The CDR3 is 14 residues long. Written as DNA, the CDR3 is TGTGCCAGCAGACGGGACTCTAACACCGGGGAGCTGTTTTTT. Translated: CASRRDSNTGELFF.

The chain carries TRBV5-1 and TRBJ1-1, with D unclear. V lost 0 bases, J lost 2 bases, and 8 bases lay in between. This CDR3 has 14 residues. Germline-derived CDR1 and CDR2 are SGHRS and YFSETQ. The CDR3 sequence is CASSLALGNTEAFF. The CDR3 DNA sequence: TGCGCCAGCAGCTTGGCCCTGGGAAACACTGAAGCTTTCTTT. Variable domain in full (rest from reference TRBV5-1 and TRBJ1-1): KAGVTQTPRYLIKTRGQQVTLSCSPISGHRSVSWYQQTPGQGLQFLFEYFSETQRNKGNFPGRFSGRQFSNSRSEMNVSTLELGDSALYLCASSLALGNTEAFFGQGTRLTVV.

The chain recombines TRBV4-3 with TRBJ2-3, with D unresolved. Trimming cost V 1 base and J 7 bases, with 12 bases left between them. CDR1 LGHNA and CDR2 YSLEER come from the germline V gene. The CDR3 length is 14 residues. Written as DNA, the CDR3 is TGCGCCAGCAGCCAAGTTGCGCTCCTTCATACGCAGTATTTT. Amino acid sequence: CASSQVALLHTQYF.

The rearrangement links TRBV7-9 to TRBJ2-3, with D perhaps TRBD2 (7 bases). The CDR3 sequence is 11 residues long. CDR1 and CDR2 from the germline V gene are SEHNR and FQNEAQ (reference sequence). V lost 3 bases and J lost 11, with 9 bases in between. The CDR3 nucleotides read TGTGCCAGCAGCTTGAGGGGGGGGCAGTATTTT. Amino acids: CASSLRGGQYF.

This rearrangement joins TRBV11-3 to TRBJ2-2, with 9 bases that match TRBD2. CDR3 size: 16 residues. Germline CDR1 is SGHNT and CDR2 is YENEEA. V was pared by 5 bases and J by 0 bases, with 4 bases of the junction left unmatched. The CDR3 region is CASSNPSGTNTGELFF. CDR3 DNA sequence: TGTGCCAGCAGCAATCCTAGCGGGACGAACACCGGGGAGCTGTTTTTT.

V is TRBV11-2 and J is TRBJ2-7, with 7 bases identical to TRBD2. The V segment lost 3 bases and the J segment 1 base; nucleotides outside the gene matches: 6. The CDR3 has 15 amino acids. Per germline, CDR1 SGHAT and CDR2 FQNNGV. The CDR3 nucleotides are TGTGCCAGCAGCTTGTCTAGCGGTTATTCCTACGAGCAGTACTTC. Translated, it gives CASSLSSGYSYEQYF.

The chain carries TRBV4-3 and TRBJ1-2; 10 positions match TRBD1. The germline CDR1 and CDR2 sequences are LGHNA and YSLEER. V gave up 1 base and J gave up 3 bases; unmatched junction bases: 8. The CDR3 loop spans 17 amino acids. The CDR3 reads CASSQVPGQGWDYGYTF. The CDR3, as DNA: TGCGCCAGCAGCCAAGTCCCGGGACAGGGGTGGGACTATGGCTACACCTTC.

The chain joins TRBV7-2 to TRBJ2-5; 7 bases match TRBD2. V dropped 3 bases and J dropped 5; count of bases not matched to a gene: 6. Germline assignment: CDR1 SGHTA and CDR2 FQGNSA. The CDR3 contains 14 residues. The CDR3 spells CASSLGGGWETQYF. CDR3 bases: TGTGCCAGCAGCTTGGGCGGGGGTTGGGAGACCCAGTACTTC.

Regarding this clone: The sample holds other DNA sequences that translate to the same CDR3. DNA for the CDR3: TGTGCCAGCAGCCCTACAGGGTACGAGCAGTACTTC. It is translated as CASSPTGYEQYF. This rearrangement joins TRBV7-9 to TRBJ2-7, with a tentative D call TRBD1 (6 bases). From germline, CDR1 is SEHNR and CDR2 FQNEAQ (reference sequence). V shed 5 bases and J shed 4 bases, with 9 bases lying between them. CDR3 length equals 12 residues.

The chain uses TRBV11-2 and TRBJ2-7; no clear D gene. The CDR3 is made up of 12 amino acids. Trimming stripped 5 bases from V and 2 bases from J, with 7 bases between. Germline lookup yields CDR1 SGHAT and CDR2 FQNNGV. CDR3 bases: TGTGCCAGCAGCCTGACGGCCTACGAGCAGTACTTC. Its translation: CASSLTAYEQYF.

The chain recombines TRBV19 with TRBJ1-6; TRBD1 agrees at 7 bases. The germline V gene has CDR1 LNHDA and CDR2 SQIVND (reference sequence). CDR3 length: 18 amino acids. Germline trimming cut 4 bases from V and 5 bases from J; bases unmatched to any gene: 14. For the CDR3, the DNA is TGTGCCAGTAGTACGACAGGGCTATTCGATGAGGATAATTCACCCCTCCACTTT. It encodes CASSTTGLFDEDNSPLHF.

The J gene is TRBJ1-1, the V gene TRBV5-1, with D possibly TRBD1 on 5 matching bases. Trimming pared 3 bases from V and 0 bases from J, leaving 9 bases between. This CDR3 is 14 amino acids long. CDR1 and CDR2 from the germline V gene are SGHRS and YFSETQ. CDR3 sequence (DNA): TGCGCCAGCAGCTCCAGGGTGATGAACACTGAAGCTTTCTTT. As protein: CASSSRVMNTEAFF.

The rearrangement links TRBV15 to TRBJ2-1; D unclear. The CDR3 length is 14 residues. Trimming took off 0 bases at V and 7 bases at J, with 10 bases between the two ends. Germline V gene sequence: CDR1 LNHNV, CDR2 YYDKDF (reference sequence). The CDR3, as DNA: TGTGCCACCAGCAGAGATGAGCAGAGGAATGAGCAGTTCTTC. Its protein is CATSRDEQRNEQFF. Drawing the rest from reference TRBV15 and TRBJ2-1, the complete variable domain is DAMVIQNPRYQVTQFGKPVTLSCSQTLNHNVMYWYQQKSSQAPKLLFHYYDKDFNNEADTPDNFQSRRPNTSFCFLDIRSPGLGDTAMYLCATSRDEQRNEQFFGPGTRLTVL.

The J gene is TRBJ1-5, the V gene TRBV6-6; a weak D match, TRBD1 (6 bases). Germline lookup yields CDR1 MNHNY and CDR2 SVGAGI (reference sequence). This CDR3 has 16 amino acids. Trimming removed 0 bases from V and 6 bases from J, with 15 bases in between. The CDR3 protein is CASSYSPGGLTQPQHF. In DNA, the CDR3 is TGTGCCAGCAGTTACTCTCCGGGGGGGCTAACTCAGCCCCAGCATTTT.

The chain combines TRBV6-5 with TRBJ2-2; no definite D call. This CDR3 comprises 13 residues. Trimming removed 0 bases at V and 7 bases at J, with 6 bases between. Per germline, CDR1 MNHEY and CDR2 SVGAGI. CDR3 amino acids: CASSYSTHGELFF. CDR3 bases: TGTGCCAGCAGTTACTCGACGCACGGGGAGCTGTTTTTT.

The chain is built from TRBV7-3 and TRBJ2-2, with TRBD1 identical over 7 bases. J gave up 0 bases and V 6 bases, and 1 base lay outside the gene matches. This CDR3 region has 14 residues. Germline V CDR1 and CDR2: SGHTA, FQGTGA. CDR3 coding DNA: TGTGCCAGCAGGGGGACAGCGAACACCGGGGAGCTGTTTTTT. Translation: CASRGTANTGELFF.

The chain carries TRBV9 and TRBJ2-7, with 9 positions matching TRBD2. Trimming at V came to 2 bases and at J to 7 bases, leaving 4 bases not matched to a gene. The CDR3 runs 13 residues. Germline V gene data show CDR1 as SGDLS and CDR2 as YYNGEE. The CDR3 DNA follows: TGTGCCAGCAGCGTTGGCGGGAGGGATGAGCAGTACTTC. Translation gives CASSVGGRDEQYF.

The CDR3 DNA reads TGTGCCAGCCTTGTTGGGACTAGCGGCTACAATGAGCAGTTCTTC. Its protein is CASLVGTSGYNEQFF. The chain is built from TRBV28 and TRBJ2-1, with TRBD2 matching 11 bases. Germline V CDR1 and CDR2: MDHEN, SYDVKM. The CDR3 spans 15 residues. The V gene end was trimmed by 8 bases and the J gene end by 3 bases; junction bases not matched to a gene: 6. The full variable domain, in which reference TRBV28 and TRBJ2-1 provide the parts outside the CDR3, is DVKVTQSSRYLVKRTGEKVFLECVQDMDHENMFWYRQDPGLGLRLIYFSYDVKMKEKGDIPEGYSVSREKKERFSLILESASTNQTSMYLCASLVGTSGYNEQFFGPGTRLTVL.

V is TRBV7-2 and J is TRBJ1-1, with TRBD1 as a possible D gene (5 bases). The V gene's germline CDR1 is SGHTA and CDR2 FQGNSA. The ends were cut back, 0 bases at V and 7 bases at J, with 12 bases in the middle. This CDR3 spans 14 amino acids. This CDR3 is CASSLAGRTFEAFF. The CDR3 nucleotides read TGTGCCAGCAGCTTAGCGGGACGCACCTTTGAAGCTTTCTTT.

The rearrangement joins TRBV2 to TRBJ1-2; 12 bases align to TRBD1. J gave up 5 bases and V 6 bases, and 10 bases lay outside the gene matches. Germline lookup yields CDR1 SNHLY and CDR2 FYNNEI. There are 16 residues in the CDR3. CDR3 coding DNA: TGTGCCAGCAGAGAGGGACAGGGGGCACACCTATATGGCTACACCTTC. Residues: CASREGQGAHLYGYTF.

Note on this clone: Distinct nucleotide sequences in the sample also encode this CDR3. V is TRBV19 and J is TRBJ2-3; tentative D call: TRBD2 (6 bases). Germline V gives CDR1 LNHDA, CDR2 SQIVND (reference sequence). V lost 3 bases, J lost 1 base, and 8 bases lay in between. The CDR3 consists of 14 residues. As DNA, the CDR3 is TGTGCCAGTAGTATTGGCGGGGGCACAGATACGCAGTATTTT. Translated, it gives CASSIGGGTDTQYF.

This clone has a single count. This chain links TRBV2 with TRBJ2-1, with D perhaps assigned TRBD1 or TRBD2 (5 bases each). Trimming stripped 8 bases from V and 5 bases from J, with 13 bases between. Germline V gene lookup returns CDR1 SNHLY and CDR2 FYNNEI. This CDR3 region has 13 residues. The CDR3 DNA reads as TGTGCCAGCCTCAGGGACCAAAACAATGAGCAGTTCTTC. Residues: CASLRDQNNEQFF.

This clone was seen once. V gene TRBV6-5 combines with J gene TRBJ1-6; tentatively, D is TRBD1 (5 bases). Germline CDR1 is MNHEY and CDR2 is SVGAGI. V lost 7 bases, J lost 5 bases, and 12 bases lay in between. The CDR3 length is 14 residues. CDR3 protein: CASTKGRDNSPLHF. The CDR3, as DNA: TGTGCCAGCACTAAGGGGAGGGATAATTCACCCCTCCACTTT.

The chain is built from TRBV27 and TRBJ2-5; 8 positions match TRBD2. Trimming took 2 bases from V and 6 from J; bases not matched to a gene: 8. This CDR3 is 15 amino acids long. Germline lookup yields CDR1 MNHEY and CDR2 SMNVEV (reference sequence). The CDR3 DNA sequence: TGTGCCAGCAGTTTAACCAGCGGGAGTGGTAAGACCCAGTACTTC. Amino acids: CASSLTSGSGKTQYF.

The chain couples TRBV7-2 to TRBJ1-5; D call uncertain. Trimming shortened V by 2 bases and J by 2 bases, and 13 bases separated the two germline ends. The CDR3 is 16 residues long. CDR1 SGHTA and CDR2 FQGNSA come from the germline V gene. The chain's CDR3 is CASSLTASGGNQPQHF. The CDR3 nucleotides are TGTGCCAGCAGCTTAACGGCAAGTGGCGGCAATCAGCCCCAGCATTTT.

The chain links TRBV4-1 to TRBJ2-7, with a weak D call TRBD1 (6 bases). Looked up from germline, CDR1 is MGHRA and CDR2 is YSYEKL. Between the trimmed V and J ends, which lost 0 bases and 2 bases, there was a span of 14 bases. The length of the CDR3 is 16 residues. The CDR3 loop is CASSQEWDIPPYEQYF. The CDR3 region has the DNA TGCGCCAGCAGCCAAGAGTGGGACATTCCCCCCTACGAGCAGTACTTC.

The chain uses TRBV2 and TRBJ2-3; the D is unclear. From germline, CDR1 is SNHLY and CDR2 FYNNEI. This CDR3 is 12 amino acids long. The germline V and J ends were trimmed by 6 bases and 0 bases, with 4 bases remaining between them. CDR3 sequence (DNA): TGTGCCAGCAGGTCAAGCACAGATACGCAGTATTTT. It specifies CASRSSTDTQYF.

J is TRBJ1-5 and V is TRBV5-1; D ambiguous. The CDR3 runs to 16 residues. V was cut by 0 bases and J by 7 bases, with 17 bases left in between. Germline V CDR1 and CDR2: SGHRS, YFSETQ. The CDR3 here is CASSLVWLGSRQPQHF. The CDR3 nucleotides are TGCGCCAGCAGCTTGGTTTGGCTGGGGTCGCGGCAGCCCCAGCATTTT.

This clone was counted a few times. The CDR3 DNA sequence: TGTGCCACCGACAATCAGGGGGCGCGCAATGAGCAGTTCTTC. The encoded protein is CATDNQGARNEQFF. This chain links TRBV19 with TRBJ2-1; 8 nucleotides line up with TRBD1. V lost 10 bases, J lost 6 bases, and 11 bases stayed unmatched. CDR3 length: 14 residues. Germline V CDR1 and CDR2: LNHDA, SQIVND (reference sequence). The entire variable domain, with the rest obtained from reference TRBV19 and TRBJ2-1, is as follows: DGGITQSPKYLFRKEGQNVTLSCEQNLNHDAMYWYRQDPGQGLRLIYYSQIVNDFQKGDIAEGYSVSREKKESFPLTVTSAQKNPTAFYLCATDNQGARNEQFFGPGTRLTVL.

This clone was found once. V is TRBV5-1 and J is TRBJ2-3; 11 nucleotides align to TRBD2. The CDR3 contains 15 residues. Germline CDR1 reads SGHRS; CDR2 reads YFSETQ. J lost 5 bases, V lost 3 bases, and 5 bases had no gene match. CDR3 region: CASSSRLAGRDTQYF. The DNA of the CDR3 is TGCGCCAGCAGCTCAAGACTAGCGGGGAGAGATACGCAGTATTTT. The whole variable domain, remainder taken from reference TRBV5-1 and TRBJ2-3, is KAGVTQTPRYLIKTRGQQVTLSCSPISGHRSVSWYQQTPGQGLQFLFEYFSETQRNKGNFPGRFSGRQFSNSRSEMNVSTLELGDSALYLCASSSRLAGRDTQYFGPGTRLTVL.

CDR3 residues: CASSQDRANRGGDTQYF. In DNA, the CDR3 is TGCGCCAGCAGCCAAGATAGGGCTAACCGCGGGGGAGATACGCAGTATTTT. J is TRBJ2-3 and V is TRBV4-3; 7 nucleotides agree with TRBD2. Germline CDR1 and CDR2: LGHNA and YSLEER. The trim removed 0 bases at V and 5 bases at J, leaving 11 bases unmatched. CDR3 size: 17 residues.